This entry features one T cell receptor beta chain sequence. Its antigen is as yet unknown. This sample stems from a study of CD4 T cells in relation to SARS-CoV-2 and coronaviruses. Study outcomes and limitations: About 64% of donors had memory CD4+ clonotypes crossrecognizing SARS-CoV-2 and common cold coronavirus spike.

Here immunoSEQ multiplex PCR was the method, and the copy in TCRdb shows in-frame clones only, minus some. In the table there are 50,000 to 70,000 clones, roughly 94% of which are singletons. The CDR3 sequence is 13 residues long. Germline CDR1 and CDR2: LGHDT and YNNKEL (reference sequence). Deletions cut 3 bases from V and 6 bases from J, with 11 bases between. The source material was naive CD4+ T cells from PBMCs. The subset denotes: naive CD4+ T cells isolated by negative enrichment. This sequence joins TRBV3-1 (or the pseudogene TRBV3-2) and TRBJ1-1; D not resolved. This sequence was found in an adult with COVID-19. The CDR3 sequence: CASSQDREAEAFF. In DNA form, the CDR3 reads TGTGCCAGCAGCCAGGACCGGGAGGCTGAAGCTTTCTTT.